The 29 T cell receptor beta chains given below trace back to one sample, sequenced in a study of molecular identifiers for immune sequencing clone quantification. TCRdb passed the PCR reads through MiXCR, listing each CDR3 protein once. The sample carries 350,000 or so distinct CDR3 sequences, over 20% recorded once. Sequences were obtained from naive CD8+ T cells from blood, with Jurkat cell RNA spiked in. Stated subset: FACS-sorted CD8+CD4-CCR7+CD45RA+ naive T cells. The origin of the receptors is a human donor in good health. Some libraries in this study had Jurkat cell RNA spiked in.

This clonotype was seen only a few times. The chain couples TRBV27 to TRBJ2-1; D may match TRBD1 or TRBD2 (6 bases each). Germline CDR1 and CDR2: MNHEY and SMNVEV (reference sequence). V was shortened by 0 bases and J by 4 bases, with 16 bases between the two germline ends. This CDR3 region has 17 residues. CDR3 residues: CASSLSGGPGPYNEQFF. The CDR3 DNA reads as TGTGCCAGCAGTTTATCGGGGGGCCCAGGGCCTTACAATGAGCAGTTCTTC.

This clonotype has ten or more counts. The CDR3 region is CATARGLNEKLFF. The CDR3 nucleotides read TGTGCCACTGCGCGGGGCCTTAATGAAAAACTGTTTTTT. This rearrangement joins TRBV12-3 or TRBV12-4 to TRBJ1-4, with D possibly TRBD1 on 5 matching bases. The CDR3 consists of 13 residues. Trimming removed 10 bases from V and 4 bases from J, with 13 bases in between.

In regard to this clonotype: Given a much more abundant clone one base away, this may be a read error. This is likely a read error, given that the CDR3 carries no conserved phenylalanine or tryptophan at its end. It is unclear where the CDR3 begins or ends on the DNA, so no DNA is shown, and the CDR3 is as TCRdb lists it. This chain joins TRBV21-1 and TRBJ1-5; the D call of TRBD1 is as the table states it, not checked on the DNA. TRBV21-1 represents a pseudogene. Counting both end residues, the CDR3 totals 17 amino acids. The CDR3 loop reads CDTSCRAGLFSNQPQHL.

Points on this clonotype: A single base separates this from a much larger clone, so it may be a read error. As the CDR3 is not closed by the conserved phenylalanine or tryptophan, this likely results from a read error. V and J are TRBV28 and TRBJ2-5; D gene unclear. Germline loops: CDR1 MDHEN, CDR2 SYDVKM. This CDR3 is 13 amino acids long. V shed 6 bases and J shed 3 bases, with 11 bases lying between them. This CDR3 reads CASRPPPEETQYL. The CDR3 DNA reads TGTGCCAGCAGGCCTCCCCCCGAAGAGACCCAGTACCTC.

This clonotype was seen a handful of times. A single base separates this from a much larger clone, so it may be a read error. The chain joins TRBV5-6 to TRBJ2-7; a possible D gene is TRBD2 (5 bases). The germline V and J ends were trimmed by 4 bases and 3 bases, with 14 bases remaining between them. Per germline, CDR1 SGHDT and CDR2 YYEEEE. The CDR3 totals 14 residues. The CDR3, as DNA: TGTGCCAGCAGCCCCGAGACTACCCACTACGAGCAGTACTTC. It specifies CASSPETTHYEQYF.

This clonotype was recorded at least ten times. The gene calls are TRBV5-1 and TRBJ2-7; no clear D gene. The V and J ends lost 3 bases and 2 bases respectively, with 12 bases between them. The CDR3 covers 14 residues. CDR1 and CDR2 (germline): SGHRS, YFSETQ. This CDR3 is CASSYSGPAYEQYF. CDR3 bases: TGCGCCAGCAGCTATTCCGGACCAGCCTACGAGCAGTACTTC. Using reference TRBV5-1 and TRBJ2-7 for the parts outside the CDR3, the full variable domain is KAGVTQTPRYLIKTRGQQVTLSCSPISGHRSVSWYQQTPGQGLQFLFEYFSETQRNKGNFPGRFSGRQFSNSRSEMNVSTLELGDSALYLCASSYSGPAYEQYFGPGTRLTVT.

Only one count was recorded for this clonotype. The rearrangement joins TRBV10-3 to TRBJ2-3, with 7 bases identical to TRBD1. Germline V gives CDR1 ENHRY, CDR2 SYGVKD. The length of the CDR3 is 17 residues. The V and J ends lost 5 bases and 2 bases, in that order; junction bases with no gene match: 13. The CDR3 reads CAISTGVLKTNTDTQYF. CDR3 bases: TGTGCCATCAGTACAGGGGTCTTGAAAACCAACACAGATACGCAGTATTTT.

This clonotype showed up many times. V usage is TRBV7-6 and J usage is TRBJ2-7; 9 bases agree with TRBD1. Germline V gene sequence: CDR1 SGHVS, CDR2 FNYEAQ. This CDR3 contains 14 residues. The V gene end was trimmed by 6 bases and the J gene end by 6 bases; junction bases not matched to a gene: 9. The CDR3 DNA sequence: TGTGCCAGCAGTCCGGGACAGGGAAGAAGCGAGCAGTACTTC. Translating gives CASSPGQGRSEQYF.

Concerning this clonotype itself: This likely comes from a read error, as the CDR3 has no conserved phenylalanine or tryptophan at its end. The genes are TRBV28 and TRBJ2-3; D may be TRBD2 (8 bases). CDR1 and CDR2 (germline): MDHEN, SYDVKM. The CDR3 consists of 17 residues. The V end lost 3 bases, the J end lost 3 bases, and 19 bases lay between the germline ends. CDR3 region: CASSFTPGGGGTDTQYS. The CDR3, as DNA: TGTGCCAGCAGTTTCACCCCGGGAGGGGGCGGGACAGATACGCAGTATTCT.

This clonotype was seen many times. This sequence joins TRBV9 and TRBJ2-3; tentative D call: TRBD1 (6 bases). This CDR3 is built from 16 residues. CDR1 and CDR2 (germline): SGDLS, YYNGEE. Trimming cost V 3 bases and J 2 bases, with 16 bases left between them. CDR3 bases: TGTGCCAGCAGCGAGGGGGTGGGGGCCTCCACAGATACGCAGTATTTT. This codes for CASSEGVGASTDTQYF.

This clonotype was found many times. V gene TRBV4-1 combines with J gene TRBJ2-7; no clear D. Per germline, CDR1 MGHRA and CDR2 YSYEKL. With 1 base removed from V and 3 bases from J, the gap between germline ends came to 10 bases. The CDR3 is made up of 14 amino acids. The DNA for the CDR3 is TGCGCCAGCAGCCAAGGCCATCAGAACTACGAGCAGTACTTC. It encodes CASSQGHQNYEQYF.

This clonotype was found many times. The rearrangement links TRBV28 to TRBJ2-3; D remains ambiguous. The CDR3 length is 13 residues. Germline CDR1 reads MDHEN; CDR2 reads SYDVKM. V was cut by 3 bases and J by 6 bases, with 10 bases left in between. Written as DNA, the CDR3 is TGTGCCAGCAGTTTCAGACTCGGGGATACGCAGTATTTT. Translated, it gives CASSFRLGDTQYF.

This clonotype was observed at least ten times. The V gene is TRBV27, the J gene TRBJ2-4; D unresolved. Looked up from germline, CDR1 is MNHEY and CDR2 is SMNVEV (reference sequence). The CDR3 is 13 amino acids. Between the trimmed V and J ends, which lost 2 bases and 8 bases, there was a span of 10 bases. CDR3 bases: TGTGCCAGCAGTTTAATGGCAGAGGACATTCAGTACTTC. It encodes CASSLMAEDIQYF.

This clonotype was detected ten times or more. The chain has TRBV5-8 and TRBJ2-1; D is unclear. The CDR3 runs to 11 residues. The germline V and J ends were trimmed by 2 bases and 9 bases, with 6 bases remaining between them. From germline, CDR1 is SGHTS and CDR2 YDEGEE. This chain's CDR3 is CASSFTGEQFF. For the CDR3, the DNA is TGTGCCAGCAGCTTTACCGGTGAGCAGTTCTTC.

This clonotype was detected ten times or more. The rearrangement joins TRBV7-9 to TRBJ2-5; TRBD1 matches at 7 bases. This CDR3 has 14 amino acids. V lost 7 bases and J lost 1; bases outside the gene matches: 6. In germline, CDR1 is SEHNR, CDR2 FQNEAQ (reference sequence). CDR3 sequence reads: CASTSRDSQETQYF. CDR3 coding DNA: TGTGCCAGCACCTCTAGGGACAGCCAAGAGACCCAGTACTTC.

This clonotype was seen repeatedly, ten times or more. The J gene is TRBJ1-1, the V gene TRBV5-6; D unresolved. Germline V gives CDR1 SGHDT, CDR2 YYEEEE. CDR3 length: 15 residues. V was cut by 0 bases and J by 2 bases, with 11 bases left in between. In DNA, the CDR3 is TGTGCCAGCAGCTTGGAGCCGACAAAAAACACTGAAGCTTTCTTT. Its translation is CASSLEPTKNTEAFF. Complete variable domain (other parts from reference TRBV5-6 and TRBJ1-1): DAGVTQSPTHLIKTRGQQVTLRCSPKSGHDTVSWYQQALGQGPQFIFQYYEEEERQRGNFPDRFSGHQFPNYSSELNVNALLLGDSALYLCASSLEPTKNTEAFFGQGTRLTVV.

At least ten counts were recorded for this clonotype. The genes are TRBV7-2 and TRBJ2-4, with 7 bases that match TRBD1. V lost 4 bases and J lost 6; bases outside the gene matches: 9. The CDR3 runs to 15 residues. Germline V gene lookup returns CDR1 SGHTA and CDR2 FQGNSA. The CDR3 DNA reads TGTGCCAGCAGCTACTCGACAGGGCTTGGAAACATTCAGTACTTC. Its protein is CASSYSTGLGNIQYF.

In its sample, this clonotype was seen a few times. J is TRBJ2-1 and V is TRBV19, with D possibly matching TRBD2 (5 bases). Trimming took off 5 bases at V and 5 bases at J, with 25 bases between the two ends. Germline V gene data show CDR1 as LNHDA and CDR2 as SQIVND (reference sequence). This CDR3 has 18 residues. CDR3 residues: CASSLLGGQGGVNNEQFF. Written as DNA, the CDR3 is TGTGCCAGTAGTTTGTTGGGCGGGCAAGGCGGAGTCAACAATGAGCAGTTCTTC. Full variable domain (remainder filled in from reference TRBV19 and TRBJ2-1): DGGITQSPKYLFRKEGQNVTLSCEQNLNHDAMYWYRQDPGQGLRLIYYSQIVNDFQKGDIAEGYSVSREKKESFPLTVTSAQKNPTAFYLCASSLLGGQGGVNNEQFFGPGTRLTVL.

This clonotype occurred many times. The chain links TRBV7-9 to TRBJ2-3, with 8 bases aligning to TRBD2. CDR3 length: 14 amino acids. The junction had 8 bases not matched to a gene; V was cut back by 6 bases and J by 6 bases. The V gene's germline CDR1 is SEHNR and CDR2 FQNEAQ (reference sequence). The CDR3 loop reads CASRPGGGSDTQYF. The DNA for the CDR3 is TGTGCCAGCAGACCTGGCGGGGGGTCGGATACGCAGTATTTT.

A single count supports this clonotype. This rearrangement joins TRBV9 to TRBJ2-3; no clear D gene. The V gene's germline CDR1 is SGDLS and CDR2 YYNGEE. Trimming removed 4 bases from V and 4 bases from J, with 13 bases in between. The CDR3 is 14 amino acids. In nucleotides, the CDR3 is TGTGCCAGCAGCCCCGGACGGAGCGCAGATACGCAGTATTTT. This sequence encodes CASSPGRSADTQYF.

This clonotype was found many times. The chain has TRBV7-8 and TRBJ2-2; weak D call: TRBD1 (6 bases). This CDR3 spans 15 amino acids. Trimming left V 8 bases short and J 2 bases short, with 15 bases between. The V gene's germline CDR1 is SGHVS and CDR2 FQNEAQ. The CDR3 DNA follows: TGTGCCAGCGTCGCAGGGGCCTTAAACACCGGGGAGCTGTTTTTT. This codes for CASVAGALNTGELFF.

This clonotype was detected ten times or more. Here the CDR3 DNA reads TGTGCCAGCAGCTTAATTGGCAGGGGGGCTTTGGAGACCCAGTACTTC. Translated: CASSLIGRGALETQYF. The V gene is TRBV7-9, the J gene TRBJ2-5, with a weak D call TRBD1 (7 bases). The CDR3 is 16 amino acids. The germline V gene encodes CDR1 SEHNR and CDR2 FQNEAQ (reference sequence). V lost 2 bases to trimming and J lost 5 bases, with 18 bases between them.

The rearrangement joins TRBV6-2 or TRBV6-3 to TRBJ2-2, with 8 bases aligning to TRBD2. V gave up 5 bases and J gave up 5 bases; unmatched junction bases: 10. CDR3 length equals 16 residues. Germline loops: CDR1 MNHEY, CDR2 SVGEGT. The CDR3 DNA reads TGTGCCAGCAGTGGGGGACTAGTAGGAGATACCGGGGAGCTGTTTTTT. This codes for CASSGGLVGDTGELFF.

This clonotype was detected ten times or more. The rearrangement uses TRBV20-1 and TRBJ2-7, with 11 bases matching TRBD2. V trimming: 4 bases; J trimming: 4 bases; junction bases outside the gene matches: 18. Germline V gene sequence: CDR1 DFQATT, CDR2 SNEGSKA (reference sequence). This CDR3 has 18 residues. The CDR3 here is CSATPLGLAGGLIYEQYF. In nucleotides, the CDR3 is TGCAGTGCTACCCCGCTGGGGCTAGCGGGGGGCCTCATTTACGAGCAGTACTTC.

This clonotype was recorded at least ten times. The J gene is TRBJ1-4, the V gene TRBV7-9; D is possibly TRBD1 (5 bases). Per the germline V gene, CDR1 is SEHNR and CDR2 is FQNEAQ (reference sequence). Trimming removed 5 bases at V and 8 bases at J, with 15 bases between. The CDR3 totals 14 residues. This CDR3 is CASSTGLGEEKLFF. The CDR3 DNA follows: TGTGCCAGCAGCACTGGCTTGGGGGAGGAAAAACTGTTTTTT.

As for this clonotype: A much more abundant neighbour one base away suggests this may be a read error. The V gene is TRBV12-3 or TRBV12-4, the J gene TRBJ1-5, with no clear D. This CDR3 spans 15 amino acids. The CDR3 sequence is CASSLSTYSDQPQHF. The CDR3 DNA reads as TGTGCCAGCAGTTTATCCACGTATAGCGATCAGCCCCAGCATTTT.

This clonotype was detected ten times or more. This sequence joins TRBV7-6 and TRBJ1-1; D remains ambiguous. V gave up 5 bases and J gave up 1 base, with 11 bases separating them. Germline values: CDR1 SGHVS, CDR2 FNYEAQ. This CDR3 spans 14 amino acids. CDR3: CASSPMGSNTEAFF. The CDR3 coding sequence is TGTGCCAGCAGCCCGATGGGGTCGAACACTGAAGCTTTCTTT.

In its sample, this clonotype was seen many times. The chain employs TRBV27 and TRBJ1-6; the D is unclear. Trimming left V 10 bases short and J 3 bases short, with 7 bases between. The V gene's germline CDR1 is MNHEY and CDR2 SMNVEV (reference sequence). The CDR3 is made up of 12 amino acids. The CDR3: CATSYYNSPLHF. For the CDR3, the DNA is TGTGCCACCTCCTACTATAATTCACCCCTCCACTTT.

As for this clonotype: A much larger clonotype is one base distant, so this may be a read error. This chain connects TRBV7-9 to TRBJ2-3; D ambiguous. The V end was cut by 5 bases, the J end by 1 base, with 13 bases between. CDR1 and CDR2 from the germline V gene are SEHNR and FQNEAQ (reference sequence). CDR3 length equals 15 residues. For the CDR3, the DNA is TGTGCCAGCAGCACCGGTCTCGTGGGCACAGATACGCAGTATTTT. Its translation is CASSTGLVGTDTQYF.